Listed below are T cell receptor beta chains from one sample, sequenced in a study of persistence of HIV-infected CD4 T cells. The table came from immunoSEQ multiplex PCR; TCRdb's copy has only in-frame clones and leaves some out. The data show more than 35,000 clones, roughly nine tenths seen once. No antigens are known for them. The material sequenced was CD4+ T cells sorted from PBMCs after approximately 19-hour stimulation, taken from a patient who received antiretroviral therapy. The receptors originated from an adult man with HIV who was CMV-seropositive. Each CDR3 is given with its conserved first and last residue. D genes are given only for firm matches. Clone size is stated in some rows and not others, as once, few, many or a class when expanded.

V gene: TRBV2
J gene: TRBJ2-7
D gene: -
clone size: once
CDR3 DNA: TGTGCCAGCAAAAGAGGTTACGAGCAGTACTTC
CDR3 protein: CASKRGYEQYF

V gene: TRBV6-6
J gene: TRBJ1-5
D gene: -
clone size: -
CDR3 DNA: TGTGCCAGCAGTCACCAGACAGGTTATAGCAATCAGCCCCAGCATTTT
CDR3 protein: CASSHQTGYSNQPQHF

V gene: TRBV2
J gene: TRBJ2-7
D gene: TRBD2
clone size: once
CDR3 DNA: TGTGCCAGCAGTGAATGGGCTAGCGGGGGGGCGTACGAGCAGTACTTC
CDR3 protein: CASSEWASGGAYEQYF

V gene: TRBV5-5
J gene: TRBJ1-2
D gene: TRBD1
clone size: -
CDR3 DNA: TGTGCCAGCAGCTTAACCGGGACAGGGGGTTATTATGGCTACACCTTC
CDR3 protein: CASSLTGTGGYYGYTF

V gene: TRBV5-1
J gene: TRBJ2-1
D gene: -
clone size: -
CDR3 DNA: TGCGCCAGCAGAGTATCCGGGGTGATGGGGAATGAGCAGTTCTTC
CDR3 protein: CASRVSGVMGNEQFF

V gene: TRBV2
J gene: TRBJ1-2
D gene: TRBD1
clone size: -
CDR3 DNA: TGTGCCAGCAGTGAACGGAGGGCAGGGGGCGGCTATGGCTACACCTTC
CDR3 protein: CASSERRAGGGYGYTF

V gene: TRBV24-1
J gene: TRBJ2-7
D gene: TRBD2
clone size: -
CDR3 DNA: TGTGCCACAAGGGCGGGGGGGCACGGCGAGCAGTACTTC
CDR3 protein: CATRAGGHGEQYF

V gene: TRBV24-1
J gene: TRBJ2-3
D gene: TRBD2
clone size: -
CDR3 DNA: TGTGCCACCAGTGATTCCCTAGCGGGGGGAACAGATACGCAGTATTTT
CDR3 protein: CATSDSLAGGTDTQYF

V gene: TRBV19
J gene: TRBJ1-2
D gene: TRBD1
clone size: -
CDR3 DNA: TGTGCCAGTAGTATGCTTCCGACAGGGGCGTATGGCTACACCTTC
CDR3 protein: CASSMLPTGAYGYTF

V gene: TRBV19
J gene: TRBJ1-1
D gene: -
clone size: -
CDR3 DNA: TGTGCCAGTAGTATTCCGGACAGCCGGGGGACTGAAGCTTTCTTT
CDR3 protein: CASSIPDSRGTEAFF

V gene: TRBV10-1
J gene: TRBJ1-1
D gene: TRBD1
clone size: -
CDR3 DNA: TGCGCCAGCAGTGAGTCGTGGGACAGGAGTAATGAAGCTTTCTTT
CDR3 protein: CASSESWDRSNEAFF

V gene: TRBV30
J gene: TRBJ1-6
D gene: -
clone size: -
CDR3 DNA: TGTGCCTGGAGTAAGGGTATTTCACCCCTCCACTTT
CDR3 protein: CAWSKGISPLHF

V gene: TRBV7-9
J gene: TRBJ1-4
D gene: TRBD1
clone size: -
CDR3 DNA: TGTGCCAGCAGCTTAGGGACAGGGAGGCATGAAAAACTGTTTTTT
CDR3 protein: CASSLGTGRHEKLFF

V gene: TRBV7-3
J gene: TRBJ2-3
D gene: -
clone size: -
CDR3 DNA: TGTGCCAGCAGTTTCCGAGGGGGCACAGATACGCAGTATTTT
CDR3 protein: CASSFRGGTDTQYF

V gene: TRBV28
J gene: TRBJ1-4
D gene: -
clone size: -
CDR3 DNA: TGTGCTTCATGGGCAACTAATGAAAAACTGTTTTTT
CDR3 protein: CASWATNEKLFF

V gene: TRBV18
J gene: TRBJ2-3
D gene: TRBD1
clone size: -
CDR3 DNA: TGTGCCAGCTATGGGGCCGGACAGGGGGCGACAGATACGCAGTATTTT
CDR3 protein: CASYGAGQGATDTQYF

V gene: TRBV20-1
J gene: TRBJ2-7
D gene: -
clone size: -
CDR3 DNA: TGCAGTGCCCGCCCGGCGGCCGAGCAGTACTTC
CDR3 protein: CSARPAAEQYF

V gene: TRBV5-1
J gene: TRBJ2-7
D gene: -
clone size: -
CDR3 DNA: TGCGCCAGCAGCTCTTTGACAGGCTCCTACGAGCAGTACTTC
CDR3 protein: CASSSLTGSYEQYF

V gene: TRBV13
J gene: TRBJ1-1
D gene: -
clone size: -
CDR3 DNA: TGTGCCAGCAGCTTAGGTTGGGGCCGGGAGAACACTGAAGCTTTCTTT
CDR3 protein: CASSLGWGRENTEAFF

V gene: TRBV24-1
J gene: TRBJ2-2
D gene: -
clone size: -
CDR3 DNA: TGTGCCACCAGTGGGCCTAGGCAGGGCACCGGGGAGCTGTTTTTT
CDR3 protein: CATSGPRQGTGELFF

V gene: TRBV14
J gene: TRBJ1-1
D gene: -
clone size: -
CDR3 DNA: TGTGCCAGCAGATATACAGGACCGAACACTGAAGCTTTCTTT
CDR3 protein: CASRYTGPNTEAFF

V gene: TRBV3-1/TRBV3-2
J gene: TRBJ2-5
D gene: TRBD2
clone size: -
CDR3 DNA: TGTGCCAGCAGCCAACCTAGCGGGGGGGTATTTGAGACCCAGTACTTC
CDR3 protein: CASSQPSGGVFETQYF

V gene: TRBV2
J gene: TRBJ2-7
D gene: -
clone size: -
CDR3 DNA: TGTGCCTGCCTTCGGAGCAGGAGTTACGAGCAGTACTTC
CDR3 protein: CACLRSRSYEQYF

V gene: TRBV29-1
J gene: TRBJ2-7
D gene: -
clone size: -
CDR3 DNA: TGCAGCGTTGAATTAGACTCCTACGAGCAGTACTTC
CDR3 protein: CSVELDSYEQYF

V gene: TRBV4-1
J gene: TRBJ1-4
D gene: -
clone size: -
CDR3 DNA: TGCGCCAGCAGCCAAATGGCAACTAATGAAAAACTGTTTTTT
CDR3 protein: CASSQMATNEKLFF

V gene: TRBV19
J gene: TRBJ1-1
D gene: -
clone size: -
CDR3 DNA: TGTGCCAGTAGTTCCGGGACGGTAAACACTGAAGCTTTCTTT
CDR3 protein: CASSSGTVNTEAFF

V gene: TRBV12-5
J gene: TRBJ2-3
D gene: TRBD2
clone size: -
CDR3 DNA: TGTGCTAGTGGTTTGGGACTAGCGGGGGGCGGCACAGATACGCAGTATTTT
CDR3 protein: CASGLGLAGGGTDTQYF

V gene: TRBV5-1
J gene: TRBJ2-3
D gene: TRBD1
clone size: -
CDR3 DNA: TGCGCCAGCAGCCCAGGACAGGGACAGGGTGTGAGAACAGATACGCAGTATTTT
CDR3 protein: CASSPGQGQGVRTDTQYF

V gene: TRBV7-3
J gene: TRBJ2-1
D gene: TRBD2
clone size: -
CDR3 DNA: TGTGCCAGCAGCTTTGCTAGCGGGGGGCAGGGTGAGCAGTTCTTC
CDR3 protein: CASSFASGGQGEQFF

V gene: TRBV21-1
J gene: TRBJ2-4
D gene: -
clone size: -
CDR3 DNA: TGTGCCAGCAGCAAAGAAAGTAGGCTGCTAGCCAAAAACATTCAGTACTTC
CDR3 protein: CASSKESRLLAKNIQYF